This TCR beta chain derives from a study of CD8 T cells in Susac syndrome. V was cut by 4 bases and J by 10 bases, with 15 bases left in between. The CDR3 spans 14 residues. Germline V CDR1 and CDR2: SGHRS, YFSETQ. RNA totalling about 0.5 to 1 ug underwent reverse transcription with random hexamers. TCRdb redid the calling of the immunoSEQ multiplex PCR reads with MiXCR, one entry per CDR3 protein. The sample carries tens of thousands of distinct CDR3 sequences, approximately 94% recorded once. This clonotype was detected once. The chain links TRBV5-1 to TRBJ1-6; a possible D gene is TRBD1 (5 bases). The clonotype comes from a human donor with multiple sclerosis. The sequenced sample consisted of CD8+ T cells from PBMCs. This CDR3 is CASSRSTEESPLHF. CDR3 sequence (DNA): TGCGCCAGCAGCCGATCGACAGAGGAATCACCCCTCCACTTT.